The 5 T cell receptor beta chains presented below share a single source sample, sequenced in a study of blood T cell repertoires in COVID-19. Some clones are missing from TCRdb's copy, which holds only in-frame ones; the method was immunoSEQ multiplex PCR. This table has 80,000 to 95,000 clones, around 87% appearing once. Material for sequencing was peripheral blood. These TCRs come from a human donor in a cohort sampled during active COVID-19.

The chain employs TRBV4-3 and TRBJ2-1; possible D gene TRBD1, 6 bases. Germline CDR1 is LGHNA and CDR2 is YSLEER. Trimming left V 0 bases short and J 7 bases short, with 13 bases between. This CDR3 has 15 amino acids. The CDR3 region has the DNA TGCGCCAGCAGCCAAGATTACAGGCAGGGGAATGAGCAGTTCTTC. Its protein product is CASSQDYRQGNEQFF.

V and J are TRBV27 and TRBJ2-5, with TRBD1 as a possible D gene (5 bases). Germline V gene sequence: CDR1 MNHEY, CDR2 SMNVEV (reference sequence). Trimming shortened V by 5 bases and J by 1 base, and 11 bases separated the two germline ends. The CDR3 contains 14 residues. CDR3 in DNA: TGTGCCAGCAGTACTCGACAGATCCAAGAGACCCAGTACTTC. It is translated as CASSTRQIQETQYF.

The chain links TRBV3-1 (or the pseudogene TRBV3-2) to TRBJ1-4; D perhaps matches TRBD1 (5 bases). With 5 bases removed from V and 8 bases from J, the gap between germline ends came to 18 bases. CDR3 length: 15 residues. Germline values: CDR1 LGHDT, CDR2 YNNKEL (reference sequence). CDR3 DNA sequence: TGTGCCAGCAGCTTCCCCCAGGGTAATAACGAAAAACTGTTTTTT. Protein sequence: CASSFPQGNNEKLFF.

The rearrangement links TRBV30 to TRBJ1-2; 9 bases fit TRBD1. After removal of 3 bases from V and 2 bases from J, the junction contained 4 bases not matched to a gene. CDR1 GTSNPN and CDR2 SVGIG come from the germline V gene (reference sequence). The CDR3 length is 14 residues. The CDR3 bases are TGTGCCTGGAGCGAGACAGGGGGAAACTATGGCTACACCTTC. Translating gives CAWSETGGNYGYTF.

The rearrangement uses TRBV2 and TRBJ1-2; D might be TRBD1 (6 bases). Germline-derived CDR1 and CDR2 are SNHLY and FYNNEI. The V end lost 4 bases, the J end lost 7 bases, and 16 bases lay between the germline ends. This CDR3 is built from 14 residues. CDR3 sequence reads: CASSVTDSTSGYTF. CDR3 nucleotides: TGTGCCAGCAGTGTAACGGACAGTACGAGTGGCTACACCTTC.